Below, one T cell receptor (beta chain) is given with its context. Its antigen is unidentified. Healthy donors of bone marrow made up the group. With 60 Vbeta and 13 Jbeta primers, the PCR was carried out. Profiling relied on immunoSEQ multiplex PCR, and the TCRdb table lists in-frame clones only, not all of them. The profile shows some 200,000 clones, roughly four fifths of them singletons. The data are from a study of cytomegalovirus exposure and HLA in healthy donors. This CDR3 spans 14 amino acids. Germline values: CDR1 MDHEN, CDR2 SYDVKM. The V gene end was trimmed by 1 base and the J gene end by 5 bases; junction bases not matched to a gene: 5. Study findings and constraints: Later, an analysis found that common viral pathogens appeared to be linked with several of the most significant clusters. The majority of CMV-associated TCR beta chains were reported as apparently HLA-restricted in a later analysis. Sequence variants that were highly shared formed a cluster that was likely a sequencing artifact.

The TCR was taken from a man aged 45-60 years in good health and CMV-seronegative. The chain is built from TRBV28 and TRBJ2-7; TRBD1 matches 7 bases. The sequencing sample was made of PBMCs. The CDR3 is CASSLSQGVDEQYF. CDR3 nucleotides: TGTGCCAGCAGTTTATCGCAGGGGGTGGACGAGCAGTACTTC.